The next 32 T cell receptor beta chains were all read from a single sample in a study of breast tumors, draining lymph nodes, adjacent tissues. Via MiXCR, TCRdb re-called the multiplex PCR reads, giving one row per CDR3 protein. The data show 120,000 to 150,000 distinct CDR3 sequences, with approximately 32% seen just once and 2.3% held by the top ten. Samples came from axillary lymph nodes draining the breast cancer. Sample: axillary lymph node tissue. The receptors derive from a female donor with breast cancer. Some clones in this sample may be carry-over from other donors' samples.

By proportion, this clonotype is medium-sized (0.01 to 0.1%). The chain carries TRBV29-1 and TRBJ2-5; 8 nucleotides agree with TRBD2. Per germline, CDR1 SQVTM and CDR2 ANQGSEA. This CDR3 contains 14 residues. V shed 2 bases and J 5 bases; nucleotides not matched to a gene: 7. The CDR3 region is CSVERPGGMETQYF. In DNA, the CDR3 is TGCAGCGTTGAACGGCCGGGGGGGATGGAGACCCAGTACTTC.

This clonotype has ten or more counts. The chain has TRBV28 and TRBJ1-4; D not resolved. The ends were cut back, 7 bases at V and 5 bases at J, with 14 bases in the middle. Per the germline V gene, CDR1 is MDHEN and CDR2 is SYDVKM. This CDR3 is built from 14 residues. The CDR3 coding sequence is TGTGCCAGCACACCCCGGTGGCAAAATGAAAAACTGTTTTTT. It encodes CASTPRWQNEKLFF.

This clonotype was counted many times. V usage is TRBV7-3 and J usage is TRBJ2-5, with 9 bases matching TRBD2. Germline loops: CDR1 SGHTA, CDR2 FQGTGA. Trimming took 5 bases from V and 5 from J; bases not matched to a gene: 3. The CDR3 length is 13 residues. In DNA form, the CDR3 reads TGTGCCAGCAGCACAGGGACTAGCGAGACCCAGTACTTC. It codes for CASSTGTSETQYF.

The chain couples TRBV28 to TRBJ1-4; the D gene is possibly TRBD1 (6 bases). Trimming removed 6 bases at V and 3 bases at J, with 14 bases between. The germline CDR1 and CDR2 sequences are MDHEN and SYDVKM. CDR3 length equals 15 residues. CDR3 DNA: TGTGCCAGCAGCTCATGGGGGGGCCCTAATGAAAAACTGTTTTTT. Its translation is CASSSWGGPNEKLFF.

This clonotype came up many times. A single base separates this from a much larger clone, so it may be a read error. V usage is TRBV12-5 and J usage is TRBJ1-6; D is perhaps TRBD1 (5 bases). Looked up from germline, CDR1 is LGHNT and CDR2 is FRNRAP. The CDR3 has 17 amino acids. The V and J ends lost 3 bases and 6 bases respectively, with 18 bases between them. The CDR3 DNA sequence: TGTGCTAGTGGTTTCTCGCGCGGGCACAGGTTTAATTCACCCCTCCACTTT. It yields the protein CASGFSRGHRFNSPLHF.

The chain couples TRBV11-2 to TRBJ1-5; TRBD1 is a possible D gene (6 bases). The length of the CDR3 is 11 residues. The germline V and J ends were trimmed by 0 bases and 13 bases, with 7 bases remaining between them. Germline-derived CDR1 and CDR2 are SGHAT and FQNNGV. In DNA form, the CDR3 reads TGTGCCAGCAGCTTAGAAGGGGGACAGCATTTT. Residues: CASSLEGGQHF.

Many counts were recorded for this clonotype. The V and J genes are TRBV20-1 and TRBJ1-3; unclear D gene. V gave up 6 bases and J gave up 2 bases, with 14 bases separating them. This CDR3 is built from 14 residues. CDR1 is DFQATT, CDR2 SNEGSKA, per germline (reference sequence). CDR3 sequence: CSAESGSTGNTIYF. The CDR3 region has the DNA TGCAGTGCCGAAAGCGGGTCTACTGGAAACACCATATATTTT.

The V call is TRBV6-1, the J call TRBJ1-1; maybe TRBD1 (5 bases). V was pared by 6 bases and J by 3 bases, with 17 bases between. CDR1 MNHNS and CDR2 SASEGT come from the germline V gene. The CDR3 is 15 amino acids. The CDR3 sequence: CASRRMTVGDTEAFF. The CDR3 DNA follows: TGTGCCAGCAGGAGAATGACAGTTGGGGACACTGAAGCTTTCTTT.

There are many counts of this clonotype. The V gene is TRBV2, the J gene TRBJ1-3; D might be TRBD1 (6 bases). The CDR3 is 15 residues long. Germline CDR1 and CDR2: SNHLY and FYNNEI. V was clipped by 6 bases and J by 0 bases, with 12 bases between them. CDR3 residues: CASSPQGSSGNTIYF. The CDR3 region has the DNA TGTGCCAGCAGCCCACAGGGTAGCTCTGGAAACACCATATATTTT.

Note on this clonotype: The conserved phenylalanine or tryptophan is not found at the CDR3 terminus, so this likely reflects a read error. This chain links TRBV24-1 with TRBJ2-3; D may be TRBD1 or TRBD2 (5 bases each). The CDR3 has 15 residues. CDR1 is KGHDR, CDR2 SFDVKD, per germline. Trimming stripped 7 bases from V and 1 base from J, with 14 bases between. The CDR3 here is CATRAGGLRTDTQYL. DNA of the CDR3: TGTGCCACCAGGGCTGGGGGATTACGCACAGATACGCAGTATCTT.

The table lists this clonotype with many counts. The chain recombines TRBV3-1 with TRBJ1-3, with D unresolved. Per germline, CDR1 LGHDT and CDR2 YNNKEL (reference sequence). This CDR3 region has 12 residues. V lost 2 bases and J 4 bases, leaving 3 bases between the germline ends. CDR3 amino acids: CASSQQGNTIYF. The CDR3 DNA reads TGTGCCAGCAGCCAACAGGGAAACACCATATATTTT.

This clonotype was observed a few times. This clone may be a read error of a much larger clone one base away. The chain links TRBV11-2 to TRBJ2-3, with a possible D match to TRBD2 (5 bases). There are 14 residues in the CDR3. From germline, CDR1 is SGHAT and CDR2 FQNNGV. V was trimmed by 5 bases and J by 4 bases, leaving 13 bases between them. The CDR3 sequence is CASSQTGRADTQYF. The CDR3 nucleotides are TGTGCCAGCAGCCAGACCGGGCGGGCAGATACGCAGTATTTT.

This clonotype was observed many times. The V and J genes are TRBV6-5 and TRBJ2-3, with D perhaps TRBD1 (6 bases). V gave up 0 bases and J gave up 4 bases, with 17 bases separating them. This CDR3 region has 17 residues. The germline V gene encodes CDR1 MNHEY and CDR2 SVGAGI. CDR3 residues: CASSYSTQAGAADTQYF. CDR3 nucleotides: TGTGCCAGCAGTTACTCGACCCAGGCAGGGGCGGCAGATACGCAGTATTTT.

With respect to this clonotype: A much larger clone is a single base away; this may be a read error. The rearrangement uses TRBV20-1 and TRBJ1-6, with a weak D call TRBD1 (6 bases). This CDR3 is 12 amino acids long. CDR1 is DFQATT, CDR2 SNEGSKA, per germline (reference sequence). CDR3 region: CSVGQPDSPPHF. The CDR3 DNA sequence: TGCAGTGTCGGACAGCCTGATTCACCCCCCCACTTT.

In its sample, this clonotype was seen many times. The rearrangement uses TRBV20-1 and TRBJ1-2; TRBD1 is a possible D gene (5 bases). Germline assignment: CDR1 DFQATT and CDR2 SNEGSKA (reference sequence). The germline V and J ends were trimmed by 1 base and 8 bases, with 14 bases remaining between them. The CDR3 sequence is 13 residues long. CDR3 protein: CSARGSQGAGYTF. As DNA, the CDR3 is TGCAGTGCTAGAGGAAGTCAGGGCGCAGGCTACACCTTC.

Many counts were recorded for this clonotype. The V gene is TRBV5-1, the J gene TRBJ2-2; 16 bases line up with TRBD2. The CDR3 is made up of 19 amino acids. CDR1 is SGHRS, CDR2 YFSETQ, per germline. Germline trimming cut 3 bases from V and 5 bases from J; bases unmatched to any gene: 10. This chain's CDR3 is CASSSLAGLAGGRTGELFF. The DNA of the CDR3 is TGCGCCAGCAGCTCGCTAGCGGGACTAGCGGGGGGGCGGACCGGGGAGCTGTTTTTT.

In this sample, this clonotype turned up a few times. The junction departs from germline at one end; a sequencing error may be responsible. The genes are TRBV6-2 or TRBV6-3 and TRBJ2-3; D possibly matches TRBD1 or TRBD2 (6 bases each). The CDR3 loop spans 15 amino acids. CDR1 is MNHEY and CDR2 is SVGEGT in the germline V gene. The CDR3 bases are TGTGCCAGCAGTCACTCTGGGGGGCTCCGGGGTACGCAGTATTTT. Protein: CASSHSGGLRGTQYF.

The chain links TRBV19 to TRBJ2-6; perhaps TRBD2 as D (6 bases). V lost 7 bases and J 2 bases, leaving 21 bases between the germline ends. The CDR3 loop spans 18 amino acids. CDR1 is LNHDA and CDR2 is SQIVND in the germline V gene (reference sequence). The CDR3 nucleotides read TGTGCCAGTAATGACGGGGGAAAGGTTGCTCCTGGGGCCAACGTCCTGACTTTC. Residues: CASNDGGKVAPGANVLTF.

In this sample, this clonotype turned up many times. This sequence joins TRBV12-3 or TRBV12-4 and TRBJ1-4; 12 bases map to TRBD1. There are 16 residues in the CDR3. V shed 5 bases, J shed 7 bases, and the junction held 8 bases outside the gene matches. The CDR3 nucleotides are TGTGCCAGCAGTGCCGGGACAGGGGGCTACAGTGAAAAACTGTTTTTT. Amino acids: CASSAGTGGYSEKLFF.

This clonotype appeared many times. The rearrangement uses TRBV2 and TRBJ1-4, with D tentatively TRBD1 (6 bases). Deletions cut 6 bases from V and 8 bases from J, with 10 bases between. This CDR3 has 12 residues. Looked up from germline, CDR1 is SNHLY and CDR2 is FYNNEI. CDR3 amino acids: CASRQGQEKLFF. The CDR3, as DNA: TGTGCCAGCAGACAGGGACAAGAAAAACTGTTTTTT.

This clonotype was counted between two and nine times. The chain combines TRBV6-8 with TRBJ1-5, with D unresolved. The CDR3 loop spans 14 amino acids. With 5 bases removed from V and 6 bases from J, the gap between germline ends came to 14 bases. Germline CDR1 is MNHGY and CDR2 is SAAAGT. The CDR3 sequence is CASSETRTRQPQHF. As DNA, the CDR3 is TGTGCCAGCAGTGAAACCAGGACCCGTCAGCCCCAGCATTTT.

About this clonotype: A read error may be the cause here, since a much bigger clone is one base away. The chain couples TRBV12-3 or TRBV12-4 to TRBJ1-5, with a tentative D call TRBD1 (5 bases). The CDR3 totals 17 residues. The CDR3 loop reads CASSEGVVGLSNQPRHF. DNA of the CDR3: TGTGCCAGCAGTGAAGGGGTGGTGGGGTTGAGCAATCAGCCCCGGCATTTT.

This clonotype occurred many times. The V and J genes are TRBV18 and TRBJ2-1; D not certain. Germline CDR1 and CDR2: KGHSH and LQKENI. The V and J ends lost 2 bases and 8 bases respectively, with 19 bases between them. This CDR3 region has 16 residues. The CDR3 here is CASSPLRGRVRDEQFF. The CDR3 DNA sequence: TGTGCCAGCTCACCATTGCGTGGTCGTGTTCGCGATGAGCAGTTCTTC. Full variable domain (outside the CDR3, taken from reference TRBV18 and TRBJ2-1): NAGVMQNPRHLVRRRGQEARLRCSPMKGHSHVYWYRQLPEEGLKFMVYLQKENIIDESGMPKERFSAEFPKEGPSILRIQQVVRGDSAAYFCASSPLRGRVRDEQFFGPGTRLTVL.

As regards this clonotype: A much larger clone lies a single base off, so this may be a read error. The chain joins TRBV5-8 to TRBJ2-5; D possibly uses TRBD1 or TRBD2 (5 bases each). The V gene's germline CDR1 is SGHTS and CDR2 YDEGEE. With 3 bases removed from V and 1 base from J, the gap between germline ends came to 10 bases. This CDR3 spans 14 amino acids. CDR3 sequence reads: CASSSTGPQETQYF. The CDR3 DNA sequence: TGTGCCAGCAGCTCTACGGGACCCCAAGAGACCCAGTACTTC.

Ten or more counts support this clonotype. A junction end diverges from the germline sequence, so it may reflect a read error. This rearrangement joins TRBV14 to TRBJ2-5; D may be TRBD1 or TRBD2 (7 bases each). This CDR3 contains 14 residues. Looked up from germline, CDR1 is SGHDN and CDR2 is FVKESK. The CDR3 coding sequence is TGTGCCAGCAGCCTCAAACAGGGGCGGGAGACCCAGTCCTTC. It is translated as CASSLKQGRETQSF.

This clonotype came up many times. The chain has TRBV6-4 and TRBJ2-3; D gene ambiguous. CDR3 length: 14 amino acids. Germline loops: CDR1 MRHNA, CDR2 SNTAGT. V was shortened by 5 bases and J by 2 bases, with 11 bases between the two germline ends. The CDR3 protein is CASSQAHNTDTQYF. Written as DNA, the CDR3 is TGTGCCAGCAGTCAGGCCCACAACACAGATACGCAGTATTTT.

Points on this clonotype: Mismatch with germline at one junction end may stem from a read error. The chain recombines TRBV7-9 with TRBJ2-5; TRBD2 matches 7 bases. This CDR3 comprises 14 residues. Germline values: CDR1 SEHNR, CDR2 FQNEAQ (reference sequence). The CDR3 bases are TGTGCCGGCAGCCATGTGGGGGAGGGGGAGACCCAGTACTTC. The encoded protein is CAGSHVGEGETQYF. The full variable domain, completed using reference TRBV7-9 and TRBJ2-5, is DTGVSQNPRHKITKRGQNVTFRCDPISEHNRLYWYRQTLGQGPEFLTYFQNEAQLEKSRLLSDRFSAERPKGSFSTLEIQRTEQGDSAMYLCAGSHVGEGETQYFGPGTRLLVL.

The gene calls are TRBV15 and TRBJ1-5; the match to TRBD1 covers 8 bases. V lost 11 bases and J lost 2; bases outside the gene matches: 5. CDR1 LNHNV and CDR2 YYDKDF come from the germline V gene (reference sequence). This CDR3 has 13 amino acids. CDR3 sequence: CAYRGGGNQPQHF. The CDR3 bases are TGTGCCTACAGGGGGGGGGGCAATCAGCCCCAGCATTTT.

The chain uses TRBV28 and TRBJ2-4; the D gene is possibly TRBD1 (6 bases). Trimming left V 8 bases short and J 2 bases short, with 10 bases between. From germline, CDR1 is MDHEN and CDR2 SYDVKM. The CDR3 loop spans 13 amino acids. The CDR3 region is CASRGQTKNIQYF. In DNA form, the CDR3 reads TGTGCCAGCCGAGGACAGACCAAAAACATTCAGTACTTC.

This clonotype was seen a few times. This may be a read error, as it is one base from a much larger clone. This rearrangement joins TRBV12-5 to TRBJ1-2; 9 bases are a match to TRBD1. Per germline, CDR1 LGHNT and CDR2 FRNRAP. J gave up 7 bases and V 3 bases, and 15 bases lay outside the gene matches. The CDR3 runs 17 residues. The CDR3 DNA reads as TGTGCTAGTGGTTTCGACCATATCCGGGACAGGGAGTTTGGCTACACCTTC. It translates to CASGFDHIRDREFGYTF. Drawing the rest from reference TRBV12-5 and TRBJ1-2, the complete variable domain is DARVTQTPRHKVTEMGQEVTMRCQPILGHNTVFWYRQTMMQGLELLAYFRNRAPLDDSGMPKDRFSAEMPDATLATLKIQPSEPRDSAVYFCASGFDHIRDREFGYTFGSGTRLTVV.

This clonotype occurred many times. The chain carries TRBV6-2 or TRBV6-3 and TRBJ2-2, with D perhaps being TRBD1 or TRBD2 (8 bases each). The V and J ends lost 8 bases and 9 bases respectively, with 22 bases between them. The germline gives CDR1 MNHEY, CDR2 SVGEGT. The CDR3 spans 15 residues. In nucleotides, the CDR3 is TGTGCCAGCCGGGAGGGACAGGTAACCTCCCGGGAGCTGTTTTTT. It specifies CASREGQVTSRELFF.

At least ten counts were recorded for this clonotype. The J gene is TRBJ1-6, the V gene TRBV7-2; maybe TRBD1 (6 bases). This CDR3 contains 16 residues. The V gene lost 2 bases and the J gene lost 10 bases, with 18 bases spanning the gap. Per the germline V gene, CDR1 is SGHTA and CDR2 is FQGNSA. In nucleotides, the CDR3 is TGTGCCAGCAGCTTATTTAGGCAGGGGCTGGGGTCACCCCTCCACTTT. Translation: CASSLFRQGLGSPLHF.